Each of the 25 T cell receptor beta chains below was sequenced from the same sample in a study of shared T cell receptors in the human thymus (TCRdb year 2021). The library came from the immunoSEQ multiplex PCR assay. Held by TCRdb, this immuneACCESS table contains in-frame sequences only and omits some clones. Under half of the omission traces to an unresolved V gene where checked; the cause of the rest is unknown. The sample records roughly 700,000 clones, around 89% of which are singletons. The top ten hold 0.0095% to 0.012% of the sample. The same data also went into a second study, on human thymus T cells.

Source material: thymocytes. Every receptor here comes from a boy less than two years old with a congenital heart defect. Donor details come from another sample of the same person, matched by shared clones.

V is TRBV11-2 and J is TRBJ2-1; 10 nucleotides match TRBD1. The CDR3 runs 18 residues. From germline, CDR1 is SGHAT and CDR2 FQNNGV. V lost 1 base, J lost 5 bases, and 11 bases stayed unmatched. CDR3 DNA sequence: TGTGCCAGCAGCTTAGCCCTCGACAGGGGGCCCGTTCACAATGAGCAGTTCTTC. Residues: CASSLALDRGPVHNEQFF.

The sample holds one count of this clone. The DNA of the CDR3 is TGTGCCAGCAGCGTAAAGGGGCTAGCGGGAGGTGAGACCCAGTACTTC. The encoded protein is CASSVKGLAGGETQYF. The chain joins TRBV9 to TRBJ2-5, with 11 positions matching TRBD2. Germline V lookup: CDR1 SGDLS, CDR2 YYNGEE. V lost 1 base and J lost 5; bases outside the gene matches: 7. CDR3 length: 16 residues.

V gene TRBV10-3 combines with J gene TRBJ2-4; D might be TRBD1 (5 bases). The CDR3 is made up of 16 amino acids. V was trimmed by 6 bases and J by 0 bases, leaving 15 bases between them. From germline, CDR1 is ENHRY and CDR2 SYGVKD. In DNA form, the CDR3 reads TGTGCCATCAGCAAGGGGTTGGGGTTAGCCAAAAACATTCAGTACTTC. Its protein is CAISKGLGLAKNIQYF.

The chain uses TRBV6-6 and TRBJ2-5; TRBD1 matches at 9 bases. Germline values: CDR1 MNHNY, CDR2 SVGAGI (reference sequence). The CDR3 length is 15 residues. Unmatched junction bases numbered 16, after V lost 6 bases and J lost 11 bases. DNA for the CDR3: TGTGCCAGCAGGCAAATCCGGGACAGGGCTGGGGAGCAGTACTTC. The encoded protein is CASRQIRDRAGEQYF.

This sequence joins TRBV4-2 and TRBJ2-1; D ambiguous. The CDR3 is 18 residues long. Germline V gene lookup returns CDR1 LGHNA and CDR2 YNFKEQ. V lost 4 bases and J lost 2, with 21 bases in between. CDR3 nucleotides: TGTGCCAGCAGCCGCTATATATCACCCAAAAAAGCCTACAATGAGCAGTTCTTC. It specifies CASSRYISPKKAYNEQFF.

The chain combines TRBV19 with TRBJ2-5; the D is unclear. Germline assignment: CDR1 LNHDA and CDR2 SQIVND (reference sequence). Deletions cut 0 bases from V and 4 bases from J, with 6 bases between. CDR3 length: 13 amino acids. CDR3 bases: TGTGCCAGTAGTATAGAACTGCGAGAGACCCAGTACTTC. The encoded protein is CASSIELRETQYF.

The chain has TRBV30 and TRBJ1-1; D not resolved. Germline loops: CDR1 GTSNPN, CDR2 SVGIG (reference sequence). The CDR3 contains 16 residues. The V and J ends lost 1 base and 1 base respectively, with 16 bases between them. CDR3 amino acids: CAWSDQTGTRNTEAFF. DNA of the CDR3: TGTGCCTGGAGTGATCAGACGGGAACTAGGAACACTGAAGCTTTCTTT.

The V gene is TRBV9, the J gene TRBJ2-7; 7 bases map to TRBD2. Trimming took 2 bases from V and 3 from J; bases not matched to a gene: 5. The CDR3 loop spans 14 amino acids. CDR1 SGDLS and CDR2 YYNGEE come from the germline V gene. CDR3 in DNA: TGTGCCAGCAGCGTCGGGACTACTCTCTACGAGCAGTACTTC. It encodes CASSVGTTLYEQYF.

This rearrangement joins TRBV4-1 to TRBJ1-4; the D gene is possibly TRBD1 (6 bases). This CDR3 has 15 amino acids. Trimming left V 3 bases short and J 6 bases short, with 14 bases between. Germline CDR1 reads MGHRA; CDR2 reads YSYEKL. The CDR3 DNA is TGCGCCAGCAGCCAGGGGGCGGATGGGGATGAAAAACTGTTTTTT. As protein: CASSQGADGDEKLFF.

J is TRBJ2-7 and V is TRBV28; TRBD2 aligns across 7 bases. Germline V gene lookup returns CDR1 MDHEN and CDR2 SYDVKM. This CDR3 region has 14 residues. V gave up 2 bases and J gave up 3 bases; unmatched junction bases: 4. CDR3 DNA sequence: TGTGCCAGCAGTTTAGGCGGGAGTAACTACGAGCAGTACTTC. Its translation: CASSLGGSNYEQYF.

This clone was recorded only once. The V and J genes are TRBV14 and TRBJ2-3, with TRBD2 matching 7 bases. The CDR3 runs 16 residues. Trimming took 3 bases from V and 3 from J; bases not matched to a gene: 9. CDR1 is SGHDN, CDR2 FVKESK, per germline. CDR3 in amino acids: CASSHNRAGWTDTQYF. In nucleotides, the CDR3 is TGTGCCAGCAGCCATAACCGAGCGGGATGGACAGATACGCAGTATTTT.

This rearrangement joins TRBV11-1 to TRBJ2-2; 7 nucleotides line up with TRBD1. V gave up 5 bases and J gave up 5 bases; unmatched junction bases: 14. Germline V gene sequence: CDR1 SGHAT, CDR2 FQDESV (reference sequence). The CDR3 is made up of 17 amino acids. The chain's CDR3 is CASSHGSRQGRTGELFF. The CDR3 DNA is TGTGCCAGCAGCCACGGATCTCGACAGGGACGGACCGGGGAGCTGTTTTTT.

The chain's CDR3 is CASSLSRDGYTF. The CDR3 DNA follows: TGTGCCAGCAGCCTCTCAAGAGATGGCTACACCTTC. This sequence joins TRBV7-9 and TRBJ1-2; D not resolved. The V end was cut by 5 bases, the J end by 6 bases, with 10 bases between. The V gene's germline CDR1 is SEHNR and CDR2 FQNEAQ (reference sequence). CDR3 size: 12 residues.

The J gene is TRBJ1-2, the V gene TRBV4-1; possibly TRBD1 for D (5 bases). Germline lookup yields CDR1 MGHRA and CDR2 YSYEKL. The CDR3 sequence is 12 residues long. Trimming cost V 8 bases and J 8 bases, with 15 bases left between them. The CDR3 DNA reads as TGCGCCAGCGGCCTTAGGGGTGGAGGCTACACCTTC. Translation gives CASGLRGGGYTF.

V and J are TRBV6-5 and TRBJ1-2; D uncertain. Deletions cut 1 base from V and 4 bases from J, with 13 bases between. CDR3 length: 15 amino acids. Germline values: CDR1 MNHEY, CDR2 SVGAGI. CDR3 nucleotide sequence: TGTGCCAGCAGTTACTTGGGCAGACGAAGCTATGGCTACACCTTC. Translated, it gives CASSYLGRRSYGYTF.

This chain links TRBV30 with TRBJ1-4; D is uncertain. Trimming stripped 0 bases from V and 8 bases from J, with 16 bases between. Germline values: CDR1 GTSNPN, CDR2 SVGIG (reference sequence). This CDR3 region has 15 residues. CDR3 bases: TGTGCCTGGAGTGTACTATCGTCGCGGTCGGAAAAACTGTTTTTT. Translating it yields CAWSVLSSRSEKLFF.

There are a few counts of this clone. CDR3 residues: CASSSGQGNTIYF. The CDR3 DNA reads TGTGCCAGCAGCTCTGGACAAGGAAACACCATATATTTT. This sequence joins TRBV11-3 and TRBJ1-3, with a possible D match to TRBD1 (5 bases). This CDR3 region has 13 residues. Germline V gene data show CDR1 as SGHNT and CDR2 as YENEEA. V lost 4 bases to trimming and J lost 4 bases, with 8 bases between them.

The rearrangement uses TRBV5-1 and TRBJ2-7; TRBD2 matches 10 bases. V was clipped by 4 bases and J by 6 bases; unmatched bases: 13. CDR1 is SGHRS, CDR2 YFSETQ, per germline. The CDR3 is 16 residues long. The CDR3: CASSPAPSAGGGEQYF. The CDR3 coding sequence is TGCGCCAGCAGCCCAGCCCCATCAGCGGGAGGGGGCGAGCAGTACTTC.

CDR3 protein: CASSLGTGETDTQYF. The CDR3 DNA reads as TGTGCCAGCAGTTTAGGAACAGGGGAAACAGATACGCAGTATTTT. The rearrangement uses TRBV27 and TRBJ2-3, with 7 bases aligning to TRBD1. The trim removed 2 bases at V and 3 bases at J, leaving 5 bases unmatched. Looked up from germline, CDR1 is MNHEY and CDR2 is SMNVEV (reference sequence). The CDR3 sequence is 15 residues long.

J is TRBJ2-7 and V is TRBV7-9, with 7 nucleotides matching TRBD1. With V trimmed by 5 bases and J by 6 bases, 13 bases remained unmatched. Germline V gene lookup returns CDR1 SEHNR and CDR2 FQNEAQ (reference sequence). This CDR3 is built from 15 residues. CDR3 nucleotides: TGTGCCAGCAGCCTCGTGAGAGGGGGCAAGGTCGAGCAGTACTTC. Protein: CASSLVRGGKVEQYF.

The rearrangement joins TRBV4-3 to TRBJ2-5; 10 bases are a match to TRBD2. Germline values: CDR1 LGHNA, CDR2 YSLEER. The CDR3 is made up of 16 amino acids. With 0 bases clipped from V and 4 bases from J, the junction kept 5 bases outside the gene matches. CDR3 DNA sequence: TGCGCCAGCAGCCAAGACACTAGCGGGGCGCGAGAGACCCAGTACTTC. This sequence encodes CASSQDTSGARETQYF.

This chain connects TRBV5-4 to TRBJ2-3, with 8 bases matching TRBD2. Germline V gene data show CDR1 as SGHNT and CDR2 as YYREEE (reference sequence). The CDR3 contains 15 residues. Trimming removed 3 bases from V and 2 bases from J; junction bases left unmatched: 5. CDR3 in DNA: TGTGCCAGCAGCTACCCAGGACTAGCCACAGATACGCAGTATTTT. Amino acid sequence: CASSYPGLATDTQYF.

The V call is TRBV14, the J call TRBJ2-7; tentatively, D is TRBD1 (6 bases). CDR1 is SGHDN and CDR2 is FVKESK in the germline V gene. The CDR3 is 14 amino acids. Deletions cut 4 bases from V and 2 bases from J, with 12 bases between. This CDR3 reads CASSPPGVAYEQYF. Here the CDR3 DNA reads TGTGCCAGCAGCCCTCCAGGGGTTGCCTACGAGCAGTACTTC. Drawing the rest from reference TRBV14 and TRBJ2-7, the complete variable domain is EAGVTQFPSHSVIEKGQTVTLRCDPISGHDNLYWYRRVMGKEIKFLLHFVKESKQDESGMPNNRFLAERTGGTYSTLKVQPAELEDSGVYFCASSPPGVAYEQYFGPGTRLTVT.

The chain joins TRBV27 to TRBJ2-1; a weak D match, TRBD1 (7 bases). CDR1 and CDR2 from the germline V gene are MNHEY and SMNVEV (reference sequence). The CDR3 is made up of 15 amino acids. The V end was cut by 5 bases, the J end by 3 bases, with 14 bases between. This CDR3 is CASSLRQGLYNEQFF. CDR3 coding DNA: TGTGCCAGCAGTCTCAGACAGGGACTCTACAATGAGCAGTTCTTC.

The sample holds one count of this clone. The chain is built from TRBV7-8 and TRBJ1-5; a possible D gene is TRBD1 (5 bases). This CDR3 has 14 residues. Germline CDR1 SGHVS, CDR2 FQNEAQ. Trimming removed 2 bases from V and 4 bases from J, with 9 bases in between. The CDR3: CASSLRRVNQPQHF. Here the CDR3 DNA reads TGTGCCAGCAGCTTACGCAGGGTGAATCAGCCCCAGCATTTT.